Sequencing of this T cell receptor (beta chain) was carried out in a study of T-cell memory formation after mild COVID-19. The authors produced TCR alpha and TCR beta cDNA libraries with sample barcodes and UMIs by 5'RACE using constant-segment primers. A single record per CDR3 protein comes from TCRdb applying MiXCR to the 5' RACE reads. The table has hundreds of thousands of distinct CDR3 sequences, more than 15% seen once. Germline V CDR1 and CDR2: ENHRY, SYGVKD. This CDR3 comprises 12 residues. V dropped 2 bases and J dropped 4 bases, with 3 bases sitting between them. This clonotype was obtained from a man younger than 35 who had mild COVID-19 (a few samples of this study predate the infection). Cell type and time point are not known. What was sequenced was PBMCs or a T cell subset sorted from them (not recorded which). The chain combines TRBV10-3 with TRBJ1-3; D unclear. This chain's CDR3 is CAISERGNTIYF. CDR3 sequence (DNA): TGTGCCATCAGTGAGAGGGGAAACACCATATATTTT.